The T cell receptor (beta chain) described here comes from a study of blood T cells in healthy people across ages. The second PCR ran roughly 6 to 11 cycles with a sample-barcoded 5' primer and J-beta primers. MiXCR, run by TCRdb on the 5' RACE reads, gives a single entry per CDR3 protein. The sample contains about 800,000 distinct CDR3 sequences, just under 25% of which appear only once. This clonotype was seen only a few times. After removal of 6 bases from V and 1 base from J, the junction contained 5 bases not matched to a gene. CDR3 length equals 15 residues. Germline V CDR1 and CDR2: MRHNA, SNTAGT. The same sample was also used in a study of T cells of mothers and their children. Per that paper: Samples came from three healthy Caucasian mothers and their six children. The shaping of TCR recombination output by thymic selection is similar in related and unrelated pairs. Slightly, though not significantly, more overlap was seen in related than in unrelated mother-child pairs.

Sequencing input: blood. J is TRBJ2-2 and V is TRBV6-4, with 7 positions matching TRBD1. The sequence came from a boy aged 5-17 years in good health. CDR3 DNA: TGTGCCAGCAGAAGGGACAGCCTGAACACCGGGGAGCTGTTTTTT. Its translation is CASRRDSLNTGELFF.